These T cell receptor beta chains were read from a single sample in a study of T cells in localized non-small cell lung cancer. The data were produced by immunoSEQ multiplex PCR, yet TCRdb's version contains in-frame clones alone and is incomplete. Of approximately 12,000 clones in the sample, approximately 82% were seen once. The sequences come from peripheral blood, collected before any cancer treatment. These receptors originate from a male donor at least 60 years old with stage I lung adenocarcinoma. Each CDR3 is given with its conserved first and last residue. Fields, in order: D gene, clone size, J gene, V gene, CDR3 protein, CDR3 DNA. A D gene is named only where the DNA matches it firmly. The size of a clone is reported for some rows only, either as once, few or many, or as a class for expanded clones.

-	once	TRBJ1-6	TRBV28	CASSSTTRGDRYNSPLHF	TGTGCCAGCAGTTCAACAACCCGAGGGGATCGGTATAATTCACCCCTCCACTTT
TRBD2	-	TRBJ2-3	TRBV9	CASSYGTSPDTQYF	TGTGCCAGCAGCTATGGGACTAGTCCCGATACGCAGTATTTT
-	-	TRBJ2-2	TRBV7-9	CASSLLLGGNTGELFF	TGTGCCAGCAGCTTATTGTTAGGTGGGAACACCGGGGAGCTGTTTTTT
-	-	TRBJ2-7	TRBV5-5	CASSQDGRYEQYF	TGTGCCAGCAGCCAGGACGGCCGCTACGAGCAGTACTTC
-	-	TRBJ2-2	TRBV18	CASSPPGIATTGELFF	TGTGCCAGCTCACCACCGGGAATCGCGACCACCGGGGAGCTGTTTTTT
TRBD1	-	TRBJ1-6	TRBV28	CASSRLTGSEGALHF	TGTGCCAGCAGCCGACTGACAGGGTCTGAGGGCGCCCTCCACTTT
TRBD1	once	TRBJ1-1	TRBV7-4	CASSLANRRPGQGALTNTEAFF	TGTGCCAGCAGCCTCGCGAACCGACGTCCAGGACAGGGGGCGCTTACCAACACTGAAGCTTTCTTT
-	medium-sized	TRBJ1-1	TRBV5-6	CASSSFTLGTEAFF	TGTGCCAGCAGCTCTTTCACCCTCGGCACTGAAGCTTTCTTT
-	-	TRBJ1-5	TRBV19	CASSMGDPGGRQPQHF	TGTGCCAGTAGTATGGGGGACCCCGGTGGGAGGCAGCCCCAGCATTTT
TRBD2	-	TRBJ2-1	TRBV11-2	CASSFSGRASREQFF	TGTGCCAGCAGCTTTAGCGGGAGGGCCTCTCGGGAGCAGTTCTTC
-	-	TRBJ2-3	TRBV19	CASRDYLTDTQYF	TGTGCCAGTAGAGACTATCTCACAGATACGCAGTATTTT
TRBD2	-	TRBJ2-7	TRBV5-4	CASSAPGLASSQYF	TGTGCCAGCAGCGCGCCGGGACTAGCATCGTCGCAGTACTTC
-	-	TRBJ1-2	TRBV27	CASSALGGQVGYGYTF	TGTGCCAGCAGTGCTTTGGGGGGTCAGGTGGGCTATGGCTACACCTTC
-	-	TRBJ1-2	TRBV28	CASSYPLGQNYGYTF	TGTGCCAGCAGTTACCCCTTGGGGCAGAACTATGGCTACACCTTC
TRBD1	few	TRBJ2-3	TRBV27	CASSSHRGISTDTQYF	TGTGCCAGCAGTTCCCACAGGGGGATTAGCACAGATACGCAGTATTTT
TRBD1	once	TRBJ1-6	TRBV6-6	CASSYGTGGENSPLHF	TGTGCCAGCAGTTACGGGACAGGGGGCGAAAATTCACCCCTCCACTTT
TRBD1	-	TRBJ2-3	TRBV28	CASSSGTVTDTQYF	TGTGCCAGTTCCTCCGGGACAGTAACAGATACGCAGTATTTT
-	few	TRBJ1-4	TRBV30	CAWAQGSEKLFF	TGTGCCTGGGCCCAGGGATCTGAAAAACTGTTTTTT
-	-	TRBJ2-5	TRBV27	CASTKTGGTQYF	TGTGCCAGTACGAAGACCGGGGGGACCCAGTACTTC
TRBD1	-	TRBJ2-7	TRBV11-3	CASSLHGTGGSGEQYF	TGTGCCAGCAGCCTACATGGGACAGGGGGATCGGGCGAGCAGTACTTC
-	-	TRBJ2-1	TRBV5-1	CASSREYPYNEQFF	TGCGCCAGCAGCCGGGAGTACCCCTACAATGAGCAGTTCTTC
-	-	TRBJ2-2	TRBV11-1	CASSSRTWGGNGELFF	TGTGCCAGCAGCAGTCGTACCTGGGGCGGCAACGGGGAGCTGTTTTTT
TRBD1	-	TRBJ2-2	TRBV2	CASSEQGADTGELFF	TGTGCCAGCAGTGAACAGGGGGCGGACACCGGGGAGCTGTTTTTT
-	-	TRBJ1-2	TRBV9	CASSVMDSNYGYTF	TGTGCCAGCAGCGTAATGGACAGTAACTATGGCTACACCTTC
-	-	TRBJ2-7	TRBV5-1	CASSSESYEQYF	TGCGCCAGCAGCTCTGAGTCCTACGAGCAGTACTTC
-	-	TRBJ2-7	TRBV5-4	CASSLQALPYEQYF	TGTGCCAGCAGCTTGCAGGCTCTACCCTACGAGCAGTACTTC
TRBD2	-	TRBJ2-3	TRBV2	CASIAPSGSTDTQYF	TGTGCCAGCATTGCTCCTAGCGGGTCAACAGATACGCAGTATTTT
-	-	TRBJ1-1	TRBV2	CASELLQVNTEAFF	TGTGCCAGCGAGCTATTACAGGTGAACACTGAAGCTTTCTTT
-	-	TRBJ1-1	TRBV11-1	CASSSTDHTEAFF	TGTGCCAGCAGCTCGACAGACCACACTGAAGCTTTCTTT
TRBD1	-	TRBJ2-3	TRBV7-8	CASSYRDRETDTQYF	TGTGCCAGCAGCTACCGGGACAGGGAAACAGATACGCAGTATTTT
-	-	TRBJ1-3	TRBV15	CATSRDRGNTIYF	TGTGCCACCAGCAGAGACAGAGGAAACACCATATATTTT
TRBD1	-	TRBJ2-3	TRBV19	CASSLGTGKDTQYF	TGTGCCAGTAGTTTAGGGACAGGGAAGGATACGCAGTATTTT
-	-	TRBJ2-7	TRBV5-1	CASSLGGTDYEQYF	TGCGCCAGCAGCTTGGGGGGAACTGACTACGAGCAGTACTTC
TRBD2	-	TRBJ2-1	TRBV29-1	CSGVTGTSGISSYNEQFF	TGCAGCGGTGTAACCGGGACTAGCGGGATTAGCTCCTACAATGAGCAGTTCTTC
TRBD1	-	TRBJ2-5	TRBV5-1	CASSRDRDETQYF	TGCGCCAGCAGCCGGGACAGGGATGAGACCCAGTACTTC
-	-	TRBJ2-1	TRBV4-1	CASSQRGISYNEQFF	TGCGCCAGCAGCCAACGCGGGATCTCCTACAATGAGCAGTTCTTC
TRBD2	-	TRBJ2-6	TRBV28	CASTTRRGATGANVLTF	TGTGCCAGCACCACCCGGCGGGGGGCGACTGGGGCCAACGTCCTGACTTTC
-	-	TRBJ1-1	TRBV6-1	CASSEAVTEAFF	TGTGCCAGCAGTGAAGCCGTGACTGAAGCTTTCTTT
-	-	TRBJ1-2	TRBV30	CAWRGQGTLFGGYTF	TGTGCCTGGAGGGGGCAGGGCACCCTTTTCGGCGGCTACACCTTC
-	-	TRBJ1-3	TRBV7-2	CASSARWGQFSGNTIYF	TGTGCCAGCAGCGCCAGATGGGGCCAATTCTCTGGAAACACCATATATTTT
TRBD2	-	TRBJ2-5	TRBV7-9	CASSPSGSGETQYF	TGTGCCAGCAGCCCTAGCGGGAGTGGAGAGACCCAGTACTTC
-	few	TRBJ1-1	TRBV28	CASCGPNTEAFF	TGTGCCTCCTGCGGGCCGAACACTGAAGCTTTCTTT
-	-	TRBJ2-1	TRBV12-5	CASGDSVYNEQFF	TGTGCTAGTGGGGATAGCGTTTACAATGAGCAGTTCTTC
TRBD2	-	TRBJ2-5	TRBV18	CASSPTGGSIETQYF	TGTGCCAGCTCACCAACGGGGGGTTCAATAGAGACCCAGTACTTC
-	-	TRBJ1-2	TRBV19	CASSINAANYGYTF	TGTGCCAGTAGTATAAACGCAGCTAACTATGGCTACACCTTC
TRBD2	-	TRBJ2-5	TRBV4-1	CASSQGGLAVETQYF	TGCGCCAGCAGCCAAGGCGGACTAGCGGTAGAGACCCAGTACTTC
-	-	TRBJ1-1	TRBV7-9	CASSQETGSTEAFF	TGTGCCAGCAGCCAAGAAACAGGGTCCACTGAAGCTTTCTTT
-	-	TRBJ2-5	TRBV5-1	CASSLGSRQETQYF	TGCGCCAGCAGCTTGGGTTCCAGACAAGAGACCCAGTACTTC
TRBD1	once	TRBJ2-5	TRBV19	CASSEQGAETQYF	TGTGCCAGTAGTGAGCAGGGGGCAGAGACCCAGTACTTC
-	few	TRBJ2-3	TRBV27	CASTPGAGLTDTQYF	TGTGCCAGCACTCCGGGGGCGGGACTCACAGATACGCAGTATTTT
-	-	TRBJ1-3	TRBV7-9	CASSALSASSGNTIYF	TGTGCCAGCAGCGCCCTCAGCGCGAGCTCTGGAAACACCATATATTTT
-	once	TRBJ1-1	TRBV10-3	CAISAWWGGGTEAFF	TGTGCCATCAGTGCCTGGTGGGGGGGAGGCACTGAAGCTTTCTTT
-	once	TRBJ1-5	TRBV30	CAWSDSRVHPQHF	TGTGCCTGGAGTGACTCGCGGGTCCATCCCCAGCATTTT
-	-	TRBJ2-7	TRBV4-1	CASSHIGRGYEQYF	TGCGCCAGCAGCCATATAGGGAGAGGCTACGAGCAGTACTTC
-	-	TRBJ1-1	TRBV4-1	CASSQVVLQGRTEAFF	TGCGCCAGCAGCCAAGTAGTACTACAGGGAAGGACTGAAGCTTTCTTT